Sequencing of this T cell receptor beta chain was carried out in a study of blood T cell repertoires in COVID-19. Repertoires were generated with immunoSEQ multiplex PCR, while TCRdb's copy carries only in-frame clones and drops some. The sample consists of about 160,000 clones, roughly four fifths of them appearing once. CDR1 and CDR2 (germline): SGHRS, YFSETQ. The V segment lost 2 bases and the J segment 9 bases; nucleotides outside the gene matches: 11. There are 14 residues in the CDR3. The sequence derives from a human donor in a cohort sampled during active COVID-19. What was sequenced was peripheral blood. This rearrangement joins TRBV5-1 to TRBJ2-7; 7 bases align to TRBD2. CDR3: CASSLAGPTTAQYF. The CDR3 DNA reads as TGCGCCAGCAGCTTAGCGGGACCAACAACGGCGCAGTACTTC. Together with reference TRBV5-1 and TRBJ2-7, the CDR3 gives the full variable domain: KAGVTQTPRYLIKTRGQQVTLSCSPISGHRSVSWYQQTPGQGLQFLFEYFSETQRNKGNFPGRFSGRQFSNSRSEMNVSTLELGDSALYLCASSLAGPTTAQYFGPGTRLTVT.